This T cell receptor beta chain was identified during a study of patients and donors after allogeneic stem cell transplantation. TCRdb processed the RT-PCR reads anew with MiXCR; each CDR3 protein has one entry. The sample lists more than 850,000 distinct CDR3 sequences, about 20% seen once, with approximately 5.9% in the top ten. This clonotype was observed a handful of times. Sequenced material: blood, either unsorted or a sorted T cell fraction (not recorded which). This TCR derives from a human donor who was either an allogeneic HSCT recipient or a stem cell or donor lymphocyte infusion donor (not recorded which). It is not recorded whose cells these are; they may come from a transplant donor.

The CDR3 sequence is CASTSPWVDYEQYF. CDR3 DNA: TGTGCCAGCACTTCCCCGTGGGTAGATTACGAGCAGTACTTC. The gene calls are TRBV27 and TRBJ2-7; no reliable D call. The CDR3 consists of 14 residues. Germline CDR1 MNHEY, CDR2 SMNVEV (reference sequence). Trimming shortened V by 7 bases and J by 4 bases, and 17 bases separated the two germline ends.